This T cell receptor beta chain was observed in a study of T cells after yellow fever vaccination. TCRdb re-called the 5' RACE reads through MiXCR, storing one row per CDR3 protein. Counted here are hundreds of thousands of distinct CDR3 sequences, 8.5% to 9% occurring once; the ten biggest clones make up approximately 18%. The germline V gene encodes CDR1 LNHDA and CDR2 SQIVND (reference sequence). V was cut by 5 bases and J by 7 bases, with 13 bases left in between. This CDR3 region has 13 residues. The clonotype was recovered from a man younger than 35 who received the YFV17D yellow fever vaccine. Sample: PBMCs, taken on the day of the first yellow fever vaccination. The rearrangement uses TRBV19 and TRBJ2-3; no clear D gene. CDR3 sequence (DNA): TGTGCCAGTAGTGCAGACCAGAGATATACGCAGTATTTT. This codes for CASSADQRYTQYF.